Listed below are T cell receptor beta chains from one sample, sequenced in a study of brain metastases from non-small cell lung cancer. The assay was immunoSEQ multiplex PCR, and TCRdb's table has in-frame clones only and misses some. Among 2,000 or so clones listed, roughly 81% were seen once. Source material: primary lung tumor tissue. The receptors stem from a donor aged 40 or over with non-small cell lung cancer. CDR3s include the opening cysteine and the closing phenylalanine or tryptophan. A D gene is named only where the DNA matches it firmly. The size entry is marked missing in some rows and otherwise reads once, few, many or a size class.

D	V	size	J	length	CDR3	DNA
-	TRBV24-1	once	TRBJ2-5	13	CATSVGSEETQYF	TGTGCCACCAGTGTCGGCAGTGAAGAGACCCAGTACTTC
TRBD1	TRBV5-4	-	TRBJ1-3	16	CASSVQTGEAGNTIYF	TGTGCCAGCAGCGTTCAGACAGGGGAGGCAGGAAACACCATATATTTT
-	TRBV5-6	-	TRBJ1-2	12	CASSLRGGGYTF	TGTGCCAGTAGCCTAAGGGGGGGCGGCTACACCTTC
TRBD1	TRBV4-1	-	TRBJ2-7	15	CASSQNRDSSYEQYF	TGCGCCAGCAGCCAGAACCGGGACAGCTCCTACGAGCAGTACTTC
TRBD2	TRBV5-1	-	TRBJ2-2	14	CASGGSSDTGELFF	TGCGCCAGCGGCGGGAGTTCGGACACCGGGGAGCTGTTTTTT
TRBD2	TRBV11-1	-	TRBJ2-7	15	CASSLELAGEHEQYF	TGTGCCAGCAGCTTAGAGCTAGCGGGAGAGCACGAGCAGTACTTC
-	TRBV25-1	-	TRBJ2-5	15	CASSELRTQQETQYF	TGTGCCAGCAGTGAACTCCGGACACAGCAAGAGACCCAGTACTTC
TRBD2	TRBV7-3	once	TRBJ2-1	15	CASTPGGGGNNEQFF	TGTGCCAGCACCCCTGGGGGCGGGGGGAACAATGAGCAGTTCTTC
-	TRBV14	-	TRBJ1-2	13	CASSQVFLDGYTF	TGTGCCAGCAGCCAAGTCTTCCTTGATGGCTACACCTTC
TRBD1	TRBV6-5	-	TRBJ1-4	15	CASSYTGTGGEKLFF	TGTGCCAGCAGTTACACCGGGACAGGGGGCGAAAAACTGTTTTTT
-	TRBV7-9	-	TRBJ2-7	13	CASSDGRFYEQYF	TGTGCCAGCAGCGACGGCCGGTTCTACGAGCAGTACTTC
TRBD1	TRBV12-3/TRBV12-4	-	TRBJ2-7	13	CASSFQGAYEQYF	TGTGCCAGCAGTTTCCAGGGGGCCTACGAGCAGTACTTC
TRBD1	TRBV19	-	TRBJ1-5	19	CASSITGTDPLYSNQPQHF	TGTGCCAGTAGTATAACCGGGACAGATCCGTTATATAGCAATCAGCCCCAGCATTTT
TRBD1	TRBV24-1	-	TRBJ1-3	17	CATSGPNGQGIKNTIYF	TGTGCCACCAGTGGTCCCAATGGACAGGGAATAAAAAACACCATATATTTT